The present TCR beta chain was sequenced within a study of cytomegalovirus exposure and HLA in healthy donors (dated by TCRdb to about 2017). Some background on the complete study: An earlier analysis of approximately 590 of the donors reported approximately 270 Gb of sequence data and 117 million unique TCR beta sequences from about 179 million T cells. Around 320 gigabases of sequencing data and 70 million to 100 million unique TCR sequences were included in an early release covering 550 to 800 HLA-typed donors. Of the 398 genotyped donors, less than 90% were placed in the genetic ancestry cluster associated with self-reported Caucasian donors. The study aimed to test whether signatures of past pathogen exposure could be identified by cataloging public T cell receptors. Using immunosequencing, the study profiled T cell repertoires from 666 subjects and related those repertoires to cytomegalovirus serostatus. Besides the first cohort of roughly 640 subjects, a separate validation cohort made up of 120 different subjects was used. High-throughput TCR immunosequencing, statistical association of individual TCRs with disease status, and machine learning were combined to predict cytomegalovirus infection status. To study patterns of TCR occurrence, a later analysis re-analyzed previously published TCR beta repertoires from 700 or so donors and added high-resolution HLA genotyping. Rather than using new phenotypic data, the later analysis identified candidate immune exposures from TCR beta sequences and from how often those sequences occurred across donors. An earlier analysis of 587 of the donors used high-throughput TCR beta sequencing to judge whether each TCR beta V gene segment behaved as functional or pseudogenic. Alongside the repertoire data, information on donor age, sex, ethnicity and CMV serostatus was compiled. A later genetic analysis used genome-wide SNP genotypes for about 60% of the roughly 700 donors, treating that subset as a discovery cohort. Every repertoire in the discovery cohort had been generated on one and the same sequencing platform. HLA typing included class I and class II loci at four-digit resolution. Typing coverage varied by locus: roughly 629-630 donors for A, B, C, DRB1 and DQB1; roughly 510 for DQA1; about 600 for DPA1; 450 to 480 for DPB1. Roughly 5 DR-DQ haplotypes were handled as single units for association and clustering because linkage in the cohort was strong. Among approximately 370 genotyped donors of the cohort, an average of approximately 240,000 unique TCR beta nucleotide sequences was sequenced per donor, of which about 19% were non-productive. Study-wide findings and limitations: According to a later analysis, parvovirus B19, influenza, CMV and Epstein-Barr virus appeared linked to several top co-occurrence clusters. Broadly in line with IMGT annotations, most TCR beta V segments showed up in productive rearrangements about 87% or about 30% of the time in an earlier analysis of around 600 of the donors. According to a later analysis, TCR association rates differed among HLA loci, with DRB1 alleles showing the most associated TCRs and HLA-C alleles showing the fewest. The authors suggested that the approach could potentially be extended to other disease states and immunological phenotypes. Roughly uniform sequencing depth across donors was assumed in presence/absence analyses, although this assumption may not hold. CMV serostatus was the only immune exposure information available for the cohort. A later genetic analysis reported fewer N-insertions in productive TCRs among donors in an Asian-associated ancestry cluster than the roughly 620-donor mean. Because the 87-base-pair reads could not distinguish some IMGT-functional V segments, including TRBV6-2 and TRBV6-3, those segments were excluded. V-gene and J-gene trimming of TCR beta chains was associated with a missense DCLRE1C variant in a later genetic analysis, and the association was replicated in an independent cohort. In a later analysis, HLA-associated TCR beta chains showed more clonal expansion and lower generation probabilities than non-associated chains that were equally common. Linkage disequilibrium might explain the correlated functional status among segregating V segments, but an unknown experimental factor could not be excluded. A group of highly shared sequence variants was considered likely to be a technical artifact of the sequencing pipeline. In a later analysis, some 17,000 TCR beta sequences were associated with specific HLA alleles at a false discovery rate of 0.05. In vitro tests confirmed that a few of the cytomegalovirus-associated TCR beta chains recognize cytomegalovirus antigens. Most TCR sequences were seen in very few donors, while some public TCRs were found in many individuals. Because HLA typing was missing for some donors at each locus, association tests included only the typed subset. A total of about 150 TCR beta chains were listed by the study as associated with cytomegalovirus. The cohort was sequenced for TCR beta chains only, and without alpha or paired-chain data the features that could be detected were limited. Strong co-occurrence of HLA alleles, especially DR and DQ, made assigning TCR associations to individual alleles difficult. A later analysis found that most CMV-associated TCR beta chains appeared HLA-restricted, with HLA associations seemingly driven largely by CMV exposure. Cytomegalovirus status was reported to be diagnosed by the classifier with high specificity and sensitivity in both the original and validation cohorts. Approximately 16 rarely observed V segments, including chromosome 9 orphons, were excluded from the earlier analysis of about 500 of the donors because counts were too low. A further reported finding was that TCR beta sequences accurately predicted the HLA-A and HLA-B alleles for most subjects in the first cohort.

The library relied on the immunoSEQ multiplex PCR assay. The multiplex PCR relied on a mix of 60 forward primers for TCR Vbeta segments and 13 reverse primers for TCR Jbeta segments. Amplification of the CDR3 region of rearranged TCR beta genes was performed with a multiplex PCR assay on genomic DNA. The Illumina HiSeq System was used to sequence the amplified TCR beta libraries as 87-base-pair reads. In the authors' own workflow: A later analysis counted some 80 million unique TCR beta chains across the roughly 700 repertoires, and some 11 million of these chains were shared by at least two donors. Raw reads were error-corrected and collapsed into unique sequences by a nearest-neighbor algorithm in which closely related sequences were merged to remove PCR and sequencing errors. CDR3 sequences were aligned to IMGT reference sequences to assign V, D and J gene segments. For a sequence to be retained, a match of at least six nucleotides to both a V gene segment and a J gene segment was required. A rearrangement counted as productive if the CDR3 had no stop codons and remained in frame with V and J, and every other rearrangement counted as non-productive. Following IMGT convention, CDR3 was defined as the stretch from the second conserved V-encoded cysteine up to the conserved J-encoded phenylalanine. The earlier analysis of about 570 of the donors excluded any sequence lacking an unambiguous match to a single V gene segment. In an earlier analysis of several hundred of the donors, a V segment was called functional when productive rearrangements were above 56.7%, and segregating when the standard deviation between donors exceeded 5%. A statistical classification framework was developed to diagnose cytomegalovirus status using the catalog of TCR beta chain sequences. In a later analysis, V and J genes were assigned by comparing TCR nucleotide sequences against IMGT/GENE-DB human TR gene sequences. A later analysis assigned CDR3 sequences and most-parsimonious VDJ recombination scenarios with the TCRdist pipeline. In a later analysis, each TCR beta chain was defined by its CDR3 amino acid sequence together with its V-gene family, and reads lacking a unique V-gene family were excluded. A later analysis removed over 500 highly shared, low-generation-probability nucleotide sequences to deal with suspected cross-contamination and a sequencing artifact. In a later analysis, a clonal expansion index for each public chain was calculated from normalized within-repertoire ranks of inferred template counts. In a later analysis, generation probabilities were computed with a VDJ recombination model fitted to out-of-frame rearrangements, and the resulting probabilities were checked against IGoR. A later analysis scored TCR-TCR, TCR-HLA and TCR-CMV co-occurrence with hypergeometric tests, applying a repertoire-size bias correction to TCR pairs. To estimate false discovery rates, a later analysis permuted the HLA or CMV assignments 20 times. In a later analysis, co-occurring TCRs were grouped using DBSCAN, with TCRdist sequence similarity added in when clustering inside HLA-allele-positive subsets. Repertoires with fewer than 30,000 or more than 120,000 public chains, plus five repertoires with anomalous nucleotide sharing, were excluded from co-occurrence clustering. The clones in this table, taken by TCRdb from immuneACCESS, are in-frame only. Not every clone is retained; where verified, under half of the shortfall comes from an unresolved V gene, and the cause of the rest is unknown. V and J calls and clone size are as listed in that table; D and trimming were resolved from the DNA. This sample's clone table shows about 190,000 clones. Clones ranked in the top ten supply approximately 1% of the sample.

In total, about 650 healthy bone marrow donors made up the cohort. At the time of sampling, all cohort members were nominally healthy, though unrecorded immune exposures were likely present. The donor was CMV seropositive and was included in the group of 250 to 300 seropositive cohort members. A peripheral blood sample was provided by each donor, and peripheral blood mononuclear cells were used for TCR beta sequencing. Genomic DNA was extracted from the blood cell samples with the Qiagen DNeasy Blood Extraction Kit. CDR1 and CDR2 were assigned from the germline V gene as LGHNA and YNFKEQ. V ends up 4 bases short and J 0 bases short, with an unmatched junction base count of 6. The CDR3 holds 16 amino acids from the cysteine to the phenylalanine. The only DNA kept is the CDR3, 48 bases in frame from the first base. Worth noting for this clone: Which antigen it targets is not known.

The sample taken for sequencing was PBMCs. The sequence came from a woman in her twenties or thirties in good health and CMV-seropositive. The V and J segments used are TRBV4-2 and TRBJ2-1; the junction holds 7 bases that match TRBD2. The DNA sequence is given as TGTGCCAGCAGCCCTGGCGGGGGAAGCTCCTACAATGAGCAGTTCTTC. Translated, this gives CASSPGGGSSYNEQFF.